A single sample is the source of the 4 T cell receptor beta chains below, sequenced in a study of T cell responses to AZD1222 COVID-19 vaccine. The data were produced by immunoSEQ multiplex PCR, yet TCRdb's version contains in-frame clones alone and is incomplete. The table has about 160,000 clones, more than 80% seen once. Source: peripheral blood, taken on day 0 of AZD1222 vaccination. These receptors originate from an adult in good health.

V and J are TRBV6-5 and TRBJ1-6; D call uncertain. Germline lookup yields CDR1 MNHEY and CDR2 SVGAGI. The CDR3 totals 14 residues. Trimming cost V 7 bases and J 4 bases, with 11 bases left between them. DNA for the CDR3: TGTGCCAGCACTGCAGAACAATATAATTCACCCCTCCACTTT. It is translated as CASTAEQYNSPLHF.

CDR3 sequence reads: CASGLDHGGGSYNEQFF. CDR3 in DNA: TGTGCTAGTGGTTTGGACCATGGCGGGGGAAGCTACAATGAGCAGTTCTTC. This sequence joins TRBV12-5 and TRBJ2-1, with 7 bases aligning to TRBD2. V lost 1 base and J lost 3; bases outside the gene matches: 9. The CDR3 extends over 17 amino acids. Germline-derived CDR1 and CDR2 are LGHNT and FRNRAP.

The chain combines TRBV6-5 with TRBJ2-5, with TRBD2 matching 8 bases. V dropped 0 bases and J dropped 3; count of bases not matched to a gene: 0. The length of the CDR3 is 14 residues. The germline gives CDR1 MNHEY, CDR2 SVGAGI. The CDR3 sequence: CASSYSAGEETQYF. The DNA of the CDR3 is TGTGCCAGCAGTTACTCAGCGGGGGAAGAGACCCAGTACTTC.

The CDR3, as DNA: TGTGCCAGCAGCTACTACTCTGGGGAGGGGGCCTGGCAGCCCCAGCATTTT. The encoded protein is CASSYYSGEGAWQPQHF. The V call is TRBV7-2, the J call TRBJ1-5, with 7 bases identical to TRBD1. Per germline, CDR1 SGHTA and CDR2 FQGNSA. CDR3 length: 17 residues. Unmatched junction bases numbered 16, after V lost 4 bases and J lost 7 bases.